A few counts support the clone carrying this T cell receptor beta chain. Its target is not known. Per germline, CDR1 MNHEY and CDR2 SVGAGI. Trimming pared 2 bases from V and 4 bases from J, leaving 17 bases between. The CDR3 totals 16 residues. The library protocol tagged individual cDNA molecules with unique molecular identifiers. TCRdb re-called the 5' RACE reads with MiXCR, one entry per CDR3 protein. The sample consists of about 64,000 distinct CDR3 sequences, less than 15% of them appearing once. This entry is derived from a study of early T cells in non-severe SARS-CoV-2 infection. In the study overall: RNA in bulk from unsorted whole blood was sequenced, and chains were unpaired.

Regarding the study as a whole: Private and CD4 specificities were missed by VDJdb matching, which favored anti-spike CD8 responses.

This receptor was identified in an adult who was a healthcare worker with PCR-confirmed SARS-CoV-2 infection or an uninfected control (not recorded which). The chain has TRBV6-5 and TRBJ1-1; possible D gene TRBD1, 6 bases. The sequenced sample consisted of whole blood. The CDR3 spells CASSYRGAFSTTEAFF. The CDR3, as DNA: TGTGCCAGCAGTTACCGGGGGGCGTTTAGTACCACTGAAGCTTTCTTT.